These 32 T cell receptor beta chains originate from one sample sequenced in a study of CD8+CD57+ T cells in acquired aplastic anemia. CDR3 and TCR beta VDJ profiling relied on a genomic DNA template. In TCRdb, the reads were re-called with MiXCR into one record per CDR3 protein. The table shows some 120,000 distinct CDR3 sequences, with around 46% occurring only once. Sequencing input: sorted CD4+, CD8+, or CD8+CD57+ T cells (not recorded which) from PBMCs. The receptor source for this set is a human donor in good health, serving as a control.

The V gene is TRBV2, the J gene TRBJ2-5; 7 positions agree with TRBD1. Germline trimming cut 6 bases from V and 5 bases from J; bases unmatched to any gene: 12. Germline CDR1 SNHLY, CDR2 FYNNEI. CDR3 length equals 15 residues. CDR3 nucleotide sequence: TGTGCCAGCAGAATGGGACAGAAATCCGGGGAGACCCAGTACTTC. Protein product: CASRMGQKSGETQYF.

This clonotype was counted ten times or more. The gene calls are TRBV24-1 and TRBJ2-2; D is unclear. Germline V CDR1 and CDR2: KGHDR, SFDVKD. The CDR3 is made up of 15 amino acids. V was pared by 3 bases and J by 5 bases, with 12 bases between. CDR3 amino acids: CATSDPRTQTGELFF. CDR3 sequence (DNA): TGTGCCACCAGTGATCCTAGGACGCAAACCGGGGAGCTGTTTTTT.

This clonotype was counted many times. This CDR3 reads CSASQGVMPASYMSSPLHF. CDR3 DNA: TGCAGTGCTAGCCAAGGAGTAATGCCCGCAAGCTATATGAGTTCACCCCTCCACTTT. The rearrangement links TRBV20-1 to TRBJ1-6; D unclear. Germline V lookup: CDR1 DFQATT, CDR2 SNEGSKA (reference sequence). The CDR3 length is 19 residues. The V and J ends lost 3 bases and 9 bases respectively, with 30 bases between them.

The V gene is TRBV29-1, the J gene TRBJ1-1; no firm D call. This CDR3 is built from 11 residues. CDR1 is SQVTM, CDR2 ANQGSEA, per germline. V lost 3 bases and J 1 base, leaving 3 bases between the germline ends. CDR3 DNA sequence: TGCAGCGTTGACAAGAACACTGAAGCTTTCTTT. It codes for CSVDKNTEAFF.

This chain uses TRBV7-6 with TRBJ2-1, with 7 bases fitting TRBD2. CDR3 length: 13 residues. V shed 5 bases and J 4 bases; nucleotides not matched to a gene: 2. Germline V gives CDR1 SGHVS, CDR2 FNYEAQ. CDR3 in amino acids: CASSAAGYNEQFF. CDR3 nucleotide sequence: TGTGCCAGCAGCGCAGCGGGGTACAATGAGCAGTTCTTC.

Ten or more counts support this clonotype. V gene TRBV20-1 combines with J gene TRBJ2-3; D is tentatively TRBD1 or TRBD2 (5 bases each). Germline assignment: CDR1 DFQATT and CDR2 SNEGSKA (reference sequence). CDR3 length: 13 amino acids. The germline V and J ends were trimmed by 6 bases and 2 bases, with 12 bases remaining between them. The CDR3: CSAPGPNTDTQYF. In DNA, the CDR3 is TGCAGTGCGCCGGGACCAAACACAGATACGCAGTATTTT.

This clonotype was counted many times. The V call is TRBV20-1, the J call TRBJ1-4, with D possibly being TRBD1 (6 bases). This CDR3 spans 13 amino acids. Trimming pared 5 bases from V and 7 bases from J, leaving 14 bases between. Germline assignment: CDR1 DFQATT and CDR2 SNEGSKA (reference sequence). CDR3 protein: CSALPGAGEKLFF. The CDR3 nucleotides are TGCAGTGCTCTGCCAGGGGCGGGTGAAAAACTGTTTTTT.

The CDR3 here is CASSPSRPGETQYF. The DNA for the CDR3 is TGTGCCAGCAGCCCCAGTCGCCCTGGGGAGACCCAGTACTTC. The chain joins TRBV12-3 or TRBV12-4 to TRBJ2-5; no reliable D call. The CDR3 is 14 residues long. Trimming cost V 6 bases and J 5 bases, with 16 bases left between them.

This clonotype occurred many times. The rearrangement links TRBV18 to TRBJ1-1, with D hard to call. Germline loops: CDR1 KGHSH, CDR2 LQKENI. CDR3 length: 14 residues. Trimming took 2 bases from V and 1 from J, leaving 8 bases between them. The CDR3 protein is CASSPSYQNTEAFF. The CDR3 DNA sequence: TGTGCCAGCTCACCATCTTATCAGAACACTGAAGCTTTCTTT.

This clonotype is termed medium-sized. The J gene is TRBJ1-5, the V gene TRBV10-3; D not resolved. The CDR3 extends over 13 amino acids. V shed 6 bases and J shed 1 base, with 7 bases lying between them. Germline CDR1 reads ENHRY; CDR2 reads SYGVKD. This chain's CDR3 is CAIRSESNQPQHF. CDR3 sequence (DNA): TGTGCCATCAGATCAGAGAGCAATCAGCCCCAGCATTTT.

Concerning this clonotype itself: This may be a read error: a much more frequent sequence differs by one nucleotide. The chain recombines TRBV9 with TRBJ1-2; no clear D gene. CDR3 length: 14 amino acids. In germline, CDR1 is SGDLS, CDR2 YYNGEE. The chain's CDR3 is CASSALLASYGYAF. The CDR3 nucleotides read TGTGCCAGCAGCGCCCTCCTGGCCTCCTATGGCTACGCCTTC. Full variable domain (remainder filled in from reference TRBV9 and TRBJ1-2): DSGVTQTPKHLITATGQRVTLRCSPRSGDLSVYWYQQSLDQGLQFLIQYYNGEERAKGNILERFSAQQFPDLHSELNLSSLELGDSALYFCASSALLASYGYAFGSGTRLTVV.

The gene calls are TRBV25-1 and TRBJ2-5; TRBD1 matches 10 bases. Trimming cost V 3 bases and J 5 bases; bases outside gene matches: 9. Germline V gene data show CDR1 as MGHDK and CDR2 as SYGVNS. CDR3 length equals 16 residues. Here the CDR3 DNA reads TGTGCCAGCAGTGAGTTCTTCGGGACAGGGGTGGAGACCCAGTACTTC. This codes for CASSEFFGTGVETQYF.

With regard to this clonotype: Given a much more abundant clone one base away, this may be a read error. The conserved phenylalanine or tryptophan is not found at the CDR3 terminus, so this likely reflects a read error. The rearrangement links TRBV27 to TRBJ1-1; TRBD1 agrees at 7 bases. Germline V CDR1 and CDR2: MNHEY, SMNVEV (reference sequence). V lost 4 bases and J lost 10; bases outside the gene matches: 9. The CDR3 is 13 residues long. The CDR3 loop reads CASSSTGSRRAFL. CDR3 DNA sequence: TGTGCCAGCAGTTCGACAGGGTCGAGAAGAGCTTTCCTT.

This chain joins TRBV15 and TRBJ2-3; D ambiguous. The CDR3 runs to 14 residues. CDR1 is LNHNV and CDR2 is YYDKDF in the germline V gene (reference sequence). Trimming took 9 bases from V and 6 from J, leaving 19 bases between them. The chain's CDR3 is CATAIHWPYDTQYF. CDR3 nucleotides: TGTGCCACTGCGATCCATTGGCCCTACGATACGCAGTATTTT.

The chain recombines TRBV7-8 with TRBJ2-7; 8 bases align to TRBD2. Looked up from germline, CDR1 is SGHVS and CDR2 is FQNEAQ. The CDR3 has 15 amino acids. J was trimmed by 0 bases and V by 5 bases; bases with no gene match: 6. CDR3 sequence reads: CASSLKRGSSYEQYF. CDR3 bases: TGTGCCAGCAGCCTAAAGCGGGGGAGCTCCTACGAGCAGTACTTC.

This clonotype occurred once. A much larger clone lies one base from this, so it may be a read error. The gene calls are TRBV13 and TRBJ1-2; no definite D call. The CDR3 is 12 amino acids. Deletions cut 6 bases from V and 4 bases from J, with 9 bases between. From germline, CDR1 is PRHDT and CDR2 FYEKMQ (reference sequence). CDR3 in DNA: TGTGCCAGCAGTAGGCAGGTCTATGGCTACACCTTC. The encoded protein is CASSRQVYGYTF.

This clonotype was recorded many times. This chain uses TRBV5-1 with TRBJ2-2, with TRBD1 identical over 11 bases. This CDR3 has 17 amino acids. In germline, CDR1 is SGHRS, CDR2 YFSETQ. Trimming at V came to 4 bases and at J to 0 bases, leaving 5 bases not matched to a gene. In DNA form, the CDR3 reads TGCGCCAGCAGCGCTCTGGGACAGGGGGCGAACACCGGGGAGCTGTTTTTT. It is translated as CASSALGQGANTGELFF.

The chain uses TRBV15 and TRBJ2-5; 8 bases agree with TRBD1. This CDR3 has 14 amino acids. The germline V gene encodes CDR1 LNHNV and CDR2 YYDKDF (reference sequence). The V segment lost 1 base and the J segment 5 bases; nucleotides outside the gene matches: 3. Here the CDR3 reads CATSRGQGSETQYF. CDR3 DNA sequence: TGTGCCACCAGCAGAGGACAGGGGTCGGAGACCCAGTACTTC.

With regard to this clonotype: A much larger clone is a single base away; this may be a read error. The rearrangement links TRBV11-1 to TRBJ2-3, with TRBD2 as a possible D gene (6 bases). CDR3 length equals 16 residues. Germline V lookup: CDR1 SGHAT, CDR2 FQDESV (reference sequence). V was trimmed by 1 base and J by 2 bases, leaving 13 bases between them. The CDR3 protein is CASSLGRGGDTDTQYF. The DNA of the CDR3 is TGTGCCAGCAGCTTAGGGAGGGGCGGAGACACAGATACGCAGTATTTT.

V usage is TRBV7-2 and J usage is TRBJ1-1, with D possibly TRBD1 on 6 matching bases. Looked up from germline, CDR1 is SGHTA and CDR2 is FQGNSA. CDR3 length: 12 residues. V shed 4 bases and J shed 8 bases, with 11 bases lying between them. CDR3 coding DNA: TGTGCCAGCAGCTCAGGGGCCAGGGAAGCTTTCTTT. This gives the protein CASSSGAREAFF.

This clonotype was seen repeatedly, ten times or more. The CDR3: CATSTGQVNNEQFF. The CDR3 nucleotides are TGTGCCACCAGCACGGGACAGGTAAACAATGAGCAGTTCTTC. The chain is built from TRBV15 and TRBJ2-1, with 8 bases fitting TRBD1. This CDR3 has 14 amino acids. CDR1 and CDR2 from the germline V gene are LNHNV and YYDKDF (reference sequence). V dropped 4 bases and J dropped 5; count of bases not matched to a gene: 4.

Many counts were recorded for this clonotype. The chain links TRBV7-3 to TRBJ1-2; no clear D. This CDR3 contains 13 residues. CDR1 is SGHTA, CDR2 FQGTGA, per germline. The V end was cut by 5 bases, the J end by 8 bases, with 15 bases between. Here the CDR3 reads CASSPDRESGYTF. The CDR3 DNA follows: TGTGCCAGCAGCCCTGATAGGGAGTCCGGCTACACCTTC.

This clonotype was observed a few times. The rearrangement links TRBV18 to TRBJ1-1; D is uncertain. Between the trimmed V and J ends, which lost 2 bases and 0 bases, there was a span of 4 bases. Germline-derived CDR1 and CDR2 are KGHSH and LQKENI. The CDR3 is made up of 13 amino acids. In DNA, the CDR3 is TGTGCCAGCTCACCAGGTCTGAACACTGAAGCTTTCTTT. It specifies CASSPGLNTEAFF. Looking up the rest from reference TRBV18 and TRBJ1-1 gives the full variable domain: NAGVMQNPRHLVRRRGQEARLRCSPMKGHSHVYWYRQLPEEGLKFMVYLQKENIIDESGMPKERFSAEFPKEGPSILRIQQVVRGDSAAYFCASSPGLNTEAFFGQGTRLTVV.

The chain recombines TRBV15 with TRBJ2-1, with 8 bases that match TRBD2. Germline loops: CDR1 LNHNV, CDR2 YYDKDF (reference sequence). Trimming cost V 10 bases and J 2 bases; bases outside gene matches: 4. This CDR3 spans 13 amino acids. The CDR3 protein is CAMSGGPYNEQFF. Here the CDR3 DNA reads TGTGCCATGAGCGGGGGACCCTACAATGAGCAGTTCTTC.

This clonotype came up a few times. The rearrangement joins TRBV29-1 to TRBJ2-1; 12 bases line up with TRBD2. This CDR3 is 14 amino acids long. Germline CDR1 SQVTM, CDR2 ANQGSEA. The V gene end was trimmed by 3 bases and the J gene end by 13 bases; junction bases not matched to a gene: 10. The DNA of the CDR3 is TGCAGCGTTGATTTGCGTCTAGCGGGGGGGGGTCAGTTCTTC. This gives the protein CSVDLRLAGGGQFF.

This chain uses TRBV7-9 with TRBJ2-7, with 8 bases matching TRBD2. V dropped 2 bases and J dropped 2; count of bases not matched to a gene: 5. Germline V gene data show CDR1 as SEHNR and CDR2 as FQNEAQ (reference sequence). This CDR3 contains 15 residues. CDR3 loop: CASSLMRGVTYEQYF. For the CDR3, the DNA is TGTGCCAGCAGCTTAATGCGGGGGGTAACCTACGAGCAGTACTTC.

This clonotype was seen ten or more times. The rearrangement joins TRBV6-2 or TRBV6-3 to TRBJ2-5; 7 bases fit TRBD2. CDR1 and CDR2 (germline): MNHEY, SVGEGT. V dropped 1 base and J dropped 5; count of bases not matched to a gene: 10. The CDR3 covers 16 residues. The CDR3 DNA follows: TGTGCCAGCAGTTACTTGGCCGGGACTACCGAGGAGACCCAGTACTTC. Amino acids: CASSYLAGTTEETQYF.

Concerning this clonotype: The missing conserved phenylalanine or tryptophan at the end of this CDR3 makes a read error likely. The chain carries TRBV2 and TRBJ2-1; 8 bases map to TRBD1. The germline CDR1 and CDR2 sequences are SNHLY and FYNNEI. After removal of 9 bases from V and 5 bases from J, the junction contained 9 bases not matched to a gene. The CDR3 sequence is 14 residues long. Here the CDR3 DNA reads TGTGCCAGTAGGGGTGGACAGGGCCACAATGAGCAGTTCCTC. Protein product: CASRGGQGHNEQFL.

The V gene is TRBV15, the J gene TRBJ1-2, with 7 bases aligning to TRBD1. Germline lookup yields CDR1 LNHNV and CDR2 YYDKDF (reference sequence). The CDR3 length is 17 residues. V lost 8 bases and J lost 8; bases outside the gene matches: 23. CDR3 residues: CATGTRGETGTRLGYTF. As DNA, the CDR3 is TGTGCCACCGGCACTAGAGGGGAGACAGGGACCCGTTTGGGCTACACCTTC. Together with reference TRBV15 and TRBJ1-2, the CDR3 gives the full variable domain: DAMVIQNPRYQVTQFGKPVTLSCSQTLNHNVMYWYQQKSSQAPKLLFHYYDKDFNNEADTPDNFQSRRPNTSFCFLDIRSPGLGDTAMYLCATGTRGETGTRLGYTFGSGTRLTVV.

The V call is TRBV15, the J call TRBJ2-5, with 7 bases that match TRBD1. This CDR3 comprises 13 residues. V gave up 11 bases and J gave up 4 bases; unmatched junction bases: 10. The germline CDR1 and CDR2 sequences are LNHNV and YYDKDF (reference sequence). This CDR3 reads CASTGMDLETQYF. The CDR3 nucleotides read TGTGCCTCGACAGGGATGGACTTAGAGACCCAGTACTTC.

The chain carries TRBV30 and TRBJ1-4; D is ambiguous. Germline loops: CDR1 GTSNPN, CDR2 SVGIG (reference sequence). CDR3 length: 18 residues. V shed 5 bases and J shed 0 bases, with 22 bases lying between them. This chain's CDR3 is CAWGPPGEEVATNEKLFF. The CDR3 DNA sequence: TGTGCCTGGGGTCCTCCCGGGGAGGAAGTCGCAACTAATGAAAAACTGTTTTTT.

This clonotype was counted many times. V and J are TRBV7-9 and TRBJ2-5, with 15 positions matching TRBD2. The CDR3 totals 17 residues. The germline V gene encodes CDR1 SEHNR and CDR2 FQNEAQ (reference sequence). V dropped 4 bases and J dropped 4; count of bases not matched to a gene: 7. CDR3 sequence: CASSSAGLAGGRETQYF. CDR3 DNA: TGTGCCAGCAGCTCCGCGGGACTAGCGGGGGGAAGAGAGACCCAGTACTTC.